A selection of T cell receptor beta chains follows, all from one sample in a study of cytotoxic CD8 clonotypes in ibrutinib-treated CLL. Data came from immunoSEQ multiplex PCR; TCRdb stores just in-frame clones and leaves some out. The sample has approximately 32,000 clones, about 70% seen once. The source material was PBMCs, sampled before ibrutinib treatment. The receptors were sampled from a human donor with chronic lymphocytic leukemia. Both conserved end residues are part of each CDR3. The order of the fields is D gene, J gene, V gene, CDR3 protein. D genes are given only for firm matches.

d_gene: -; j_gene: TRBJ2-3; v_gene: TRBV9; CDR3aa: CASSARGLSTDTQYF
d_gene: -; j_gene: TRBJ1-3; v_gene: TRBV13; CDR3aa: CASKGGSGNTIYF
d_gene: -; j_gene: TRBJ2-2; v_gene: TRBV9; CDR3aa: CASSVYRGTGELFF
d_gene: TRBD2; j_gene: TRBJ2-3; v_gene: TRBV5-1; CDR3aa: CASSLSTSGADTQYF
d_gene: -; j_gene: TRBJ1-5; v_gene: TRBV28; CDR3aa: CANQGDNQPQHF
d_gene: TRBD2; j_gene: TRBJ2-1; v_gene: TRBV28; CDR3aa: CASSRTSTYNEQFF
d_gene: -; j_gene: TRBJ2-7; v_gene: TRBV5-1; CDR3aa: CASSPDSTYGQYF
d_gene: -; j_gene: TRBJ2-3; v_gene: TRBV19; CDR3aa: CASSIQWYSADTQYF
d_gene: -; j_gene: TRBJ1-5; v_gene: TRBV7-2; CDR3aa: CASSLWGSNQPQHF
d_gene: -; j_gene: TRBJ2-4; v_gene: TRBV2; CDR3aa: CATLGRLENIQYF
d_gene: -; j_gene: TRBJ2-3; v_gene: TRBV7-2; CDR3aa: CASSLVRRTLISTDTQYF
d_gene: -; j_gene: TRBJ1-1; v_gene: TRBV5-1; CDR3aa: CASSLLHGTPGTEAFF
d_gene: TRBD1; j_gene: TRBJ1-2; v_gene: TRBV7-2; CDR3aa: CASSFDRDLGNYGYTF
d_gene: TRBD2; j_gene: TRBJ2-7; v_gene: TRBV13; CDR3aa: CASSLTARGTSRTYEQYF
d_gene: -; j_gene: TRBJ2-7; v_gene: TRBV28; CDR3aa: CASRLRMTTYEQYF
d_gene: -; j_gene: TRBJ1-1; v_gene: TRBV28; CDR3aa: CASTKNTEAFF
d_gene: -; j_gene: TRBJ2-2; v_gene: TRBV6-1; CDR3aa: CASSEAQGYTGELFF
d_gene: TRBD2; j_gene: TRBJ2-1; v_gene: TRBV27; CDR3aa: CASSPSAGVYNEQFF
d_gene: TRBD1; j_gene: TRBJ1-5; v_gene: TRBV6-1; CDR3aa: CASSEGGQWYRPQHF
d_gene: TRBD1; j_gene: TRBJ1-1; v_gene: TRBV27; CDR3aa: CASSLPRDRVGLPSLETEAFF
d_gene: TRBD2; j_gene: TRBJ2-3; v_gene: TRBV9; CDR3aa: CASSVGTSVKTDTQYF
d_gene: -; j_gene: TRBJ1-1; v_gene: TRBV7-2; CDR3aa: CASSLDENTEAFF
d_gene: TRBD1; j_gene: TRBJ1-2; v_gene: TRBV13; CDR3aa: CASSKQGQGIYTF
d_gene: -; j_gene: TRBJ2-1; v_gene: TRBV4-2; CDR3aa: CASRATGGHEQFF
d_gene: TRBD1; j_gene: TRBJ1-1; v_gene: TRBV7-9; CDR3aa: CASSPQGDTEAFF
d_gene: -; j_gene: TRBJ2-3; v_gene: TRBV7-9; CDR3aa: CASSSDQGEFTDTQYF
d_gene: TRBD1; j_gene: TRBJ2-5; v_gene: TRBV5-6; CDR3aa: CASSSRTGGYETQYF
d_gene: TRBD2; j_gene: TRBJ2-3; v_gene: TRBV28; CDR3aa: CASRPAGVGDTQYF
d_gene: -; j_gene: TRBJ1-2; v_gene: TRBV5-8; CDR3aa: CASTPNYGYYGYTF
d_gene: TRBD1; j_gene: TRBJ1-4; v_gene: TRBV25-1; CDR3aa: CASSESWTGGREKLFF
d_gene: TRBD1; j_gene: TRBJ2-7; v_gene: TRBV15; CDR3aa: CATSLGTGGYEQYF
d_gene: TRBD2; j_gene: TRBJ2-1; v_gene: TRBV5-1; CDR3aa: CASSLELRGPGGNEQFF
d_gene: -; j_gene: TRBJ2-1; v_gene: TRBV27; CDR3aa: CASSFSGAGTGFF
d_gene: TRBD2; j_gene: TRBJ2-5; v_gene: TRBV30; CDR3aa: CAWSLRLAGVGETQYF
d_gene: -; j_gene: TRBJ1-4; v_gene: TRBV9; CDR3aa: CASSVVGTSNEKLFF
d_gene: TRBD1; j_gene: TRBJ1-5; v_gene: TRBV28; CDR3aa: CASGGQTTLYSNQPQHF
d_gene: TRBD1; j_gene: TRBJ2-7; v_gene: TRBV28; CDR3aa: CASSLGQGLLAEQYF
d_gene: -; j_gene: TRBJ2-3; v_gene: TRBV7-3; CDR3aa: CASSLTRAGEKRSTQYF
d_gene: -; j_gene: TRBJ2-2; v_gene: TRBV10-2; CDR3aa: CASSESTENTGELFF
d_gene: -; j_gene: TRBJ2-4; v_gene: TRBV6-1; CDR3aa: CASSTGAKNIQYF
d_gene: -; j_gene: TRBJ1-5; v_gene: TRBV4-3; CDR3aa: CASSQDHNSNQPQHF